This T cell receptor (beta chain) originates from a study of OX40 agonist ivuxolimab in advanced cancers. On the study more broadly: Patients were 82.7% male with ages roughly 23 to 85, mean approximately 58.

Note on this clone: Its antigen is as yet unknown.

Here immunoSEQ multiplex PCR was the method, and the copy in TCRdb shows in-frame clones only, minus some. The repertoire includes 90,000 to 120,000 clones, approximately 89% of them detected once, and roughly 1.3% sits in the top ten. V was shortened by 3 bases and J by 0 bases, with 9 bases between the two germline ends. CDR3 length: 15 amino acids. Per the germline V gene, CDR1 is MGHDK and CDR2 is SYGVNS. Points from the study as a whole: In a subset of nonresponders, normalized T-cell clonal expansion was also low.

The study sampled blood at baseline, cycle 4 day 1, and cycle 7 day 1. The TCR sequence derives from an adult with an advanced solid tumor such as melanoma, head and neck, liver or kidney cancer. The input for sequencing was CD4+ or CD8+ T cells sorted from blood, taken in a trial of the OX40 agonist ivuxolimab. V is TRBV25-1 and J is TRBJ2-1; perhaps TRBD2 as D (6 bases). CDR3: CASSESGSSYNEQFF. DNA for the CDR3: TGTGCCAGCAGTGAGTCCGGGAGCTCCTACAATGAGCAGTTCTTC.